The 3 T cell receptor beta chains below were found in one sample sequenced in a study of blood T cell repertoires in COVID-19. Produced via immunoSEQ multiplex PCR; TCRdb's table is partial and in-frame only. The repertoire holds tens of thousands of clones, around three quarters seen once, with 30% to 35% in the top ten. The sequenced sample was peripheral blood. All receptors derive from a woman at least 80 years old with acute or convalescent COVID-19.

The chain employs TRBV3-1 (or the pseudogene TRBV3-2) and TRBJ2-3; weak D call: TRBD2 (6 bases). V lost 4 bases and J lost 0, with 14 bases in between. Germline V gene sequence: CDR1 LGHDT, CDR2 YNNKEL (reference sequence). CDR3 length equals 16 residues. The DNA of the CDR3 is TGTGCCAGCAGCCCCACGGGACTTCTAAGCACAGATACGCAGTATTTT. This gives the protein CASSPTGLLSTDTQYF.

The chain recombines TRBV30 with TRBJ1-2; 9 bases map to TRBD1. V was pared by 3 bases and J by 7 bases, with 15 bases of the junction left unmatched. The CDR3 covers 16 residues. Looked up from germline, CDR1 is GTSNPN and CDR2 is SVGIG (reference sequence). CDR3 sequence reads: CAWSPRDREGSRGYTF. CDR3 DNA: TGTGCCTGGAGCCCCCGGGACAGGGAGGGGAGTCGTGGCTACACCTTC.

The chain employs TRBV7-2 and TRBJ1-1, with 7 bases matching TRBD1. Germline V CDR1 and CDR2: SGHTA, FQGNSA. The CDR3 consists of 17 residues. V lost 2 bases to trimming and J lost 5 bases; unmatched junction nucleotides: 14. CDR3 protein: CASSLTFRPSRGTEAFF. CDR3 DNA sequence: TGTGCCAGCAGCTTAACTTTTAGGCCTAGCAGGGGGACTGAAGCTTTCTTT.